This T cell receptor beta chain was identified during a study of blood T cell repertoires in COVID-19. Clones were sequenced by immunoSEQ multiplex PCR, and TCRdb holds only the in-frame ones, with some missing. The sample yields fewer than 200,000 clones, roughly 81% seen once. V gave up 2 bases and J gave up 7 bases; unmatched junction bases: 6. This CDR3 comprises 15 residues. Germline assignment: CDR1 MNHNS and CDR2 SASEGT. The rearrangement links TRBV6-1 to TRBJ2-2; 8 nucleotides line up with TRBD1. This clonotype originated in a woman aged 55 to 70 with COVID-19, enrolled during active disease. Sequencing was carried out using peripheral blood. The CDR3 nucleotides read TGTGCCAGCAGTGAACGACAGGGGTGGGTCGGGGAGCTGTTTTTT. Its translation: CASSERQGWVGELFF.